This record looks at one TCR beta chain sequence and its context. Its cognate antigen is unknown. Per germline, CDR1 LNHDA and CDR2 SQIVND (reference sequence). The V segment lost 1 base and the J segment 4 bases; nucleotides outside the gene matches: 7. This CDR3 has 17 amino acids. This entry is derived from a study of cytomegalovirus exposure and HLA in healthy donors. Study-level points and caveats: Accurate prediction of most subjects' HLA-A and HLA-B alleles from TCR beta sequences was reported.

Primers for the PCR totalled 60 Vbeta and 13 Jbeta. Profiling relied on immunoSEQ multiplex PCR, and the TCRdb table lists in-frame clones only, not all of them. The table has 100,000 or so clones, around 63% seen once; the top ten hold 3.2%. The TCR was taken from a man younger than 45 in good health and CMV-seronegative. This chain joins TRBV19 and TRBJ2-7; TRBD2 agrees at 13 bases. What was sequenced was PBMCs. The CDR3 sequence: CASSIGRTSGSGYEQYF. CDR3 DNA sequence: TGTGCCAGTAGTATAGGTCGGACTAGCGGGAGCGGATACGAGCAGTACTTC.